This record concerns one T cell receptor beta chain sequence. The antigen is not known. This entry comes from a study of early T cells in non-severe SARS-CoV-2 infection. The V end lost 6 bases, the J end lost 4 bases, and 17 bases lay between the germline ends. This CDR3 is built from 15 residues. Attachment of unique molecular identifiers was made to individual cDNA molecules. TCRdb reprocessed the 5' RACE reads via MiXCR and lists one record per CDR3 protein. The sample has around 72,000 distinct CDR3 sequences; roughly a tenth are singletons. Study results and limitations: There was a bias toward anti-spike CD8 responses in VDJdb matching, which missed private and CD4 specificities.

The chain carries TRBV12-3 or TRBV12-4 and TRBJ2-3, with D perhaps assigned TRBD1 or TRBD2 (6 bases each). The sample here was whole blood, taken at baseline. The TCR sequence derives from an adult who was a healthcare worker with PCR-confirmed SARS-CoV-2 infection or an uninfected control (not recorded which). DNA of the CDR3: TGTGCCAGCAGACCGGGGGCCCGCCGCGCAGATACGCAGTATTTT. It is translated as CASRPGARRADTQYF.